These 27 T cell receptor beta chains originate from one sample sequenced in a study of T cell responses to AZD1222 COVID-19 vaccine (dated by TCRdb to about 2021). The method was the immunoSEQ multiplex PCR assay. Here the immuneACCESS table is served through TCRdb, limited to in-frame sequences with V and J called. Missing clones are a known gap in these copies; in checked studies unresolved V genes cover under half, and the rest lacks a known reason. The sample table holds about 140,000 clones, of which approximately 89% were seen once. Together, the top ten hold around 4.7% of the sample. The time point label here, explained by the study, means: baseline before first vaccination. The starting material was peripheral blood, obtained on day 0 of AZD1222 vaccination. The receptors here all came from an adult in good health.

This clone was seen a single time. The gene calls are TRBV2 and TRBJ1-2; no definite D call. Trimming left V 4 bases short and J 0 bases short, with 6 bases between. The CDR3 has 13 residues. The germline V gene has CDR1 SNHLY and CDR2 FYNNEI. DNA for the CDR3: TGTGCCAGCAGTGGTCGAGCTAACTATGGCTACACCTTC. Amino acids: CASSGRANYGYTF.

This clone has only a few counts. This sequence joins TRBV6-5 and TRBJ2-7; D is uncertain. Trimming took off 6 bases at V and 2 bases at J, with 11 bases between the two ends. This CDR3 spans 13 amino acids. Germline CDR1 and CDR2: MNHEY and SVGAGI. As DNA, the CDR3 is TGTGCCAGCAGGCAGTACCTCCCCTACGAGCAGTACTTC. Translation: CASRQYLPYEQYF.

This clone was counted a single time. The chain has TRBV6-2 or TRBV6-3 and TRBJ1-3; D unresolved. The CDR3 sequence is 16 residues long. V was clipped by 2 bases and J by 2 bases, with 13 bases between them. Germline CDR1 MNHEY, CDR2 SVGEGT. CDR3: CASSYPPAGTGNTIYF. In DNA, the CDR3 is TGTGCCAGCAGTTACCCCCCCGCGGGAACTGGAAACACCATATATTTT.

The chain carries TRBV30 and TRBJ2-7; no clear D gene. Germline V gene lookup returns CDR1 GTSNPN and CDR2 SVGIG (reference sequence). V was cut by 4 bases and J by 4 bases, with 8 bases left in between. The CDR3 extends over 11 amino acids. The CDR3 nucleotides are TGTGCCTGGACAGACGGGTACGAGCAGTACTTC. This translates into CAWTDGYEQYF.

V is TRBV7-9 and J is TRBJ2-3, with D unclear. Germline V CDR1 and CDR2: SEHNR, FQNEAQ (reference sequence). V dropped 1 base and J dropped 4 bases, with 6 bases sitting between them. The CDR3 runs 13 residues. The CDR3 spells CASSLVSADTQYF. In DNA form, the CDR3 reads TGTGCCAGCAGCTTAGTCTCGGCAGATACGCAGTATTTT. Looking up the rest from reference TRBV7-9 and TRBJ2-3 gives the full variable domain: DTGVSQNPRHKITKRGQNVTFRCDPISEHNRLYWYRQTLGQGPEFLTYFQNEAQLEKSRLLSDRFSAERPKGSFSTLEIQRTEQGDSAMYLCASSLVSADTQYFGPGTRLTVL.

J is TRBJ1-5 and V is TRBV7-9; no definite D call. Trimming removed 1 base from V and 4 bases from J, with 8 bases in between. This CDR3 spans 14 amino acids. From germline, CDR1 is SEHNR and CDR2 FQNEAQ (reference sequence). The CDR3 sequence: CASSLETPNQPQHF. The CDR3 coding sequence is TGTGCCAGCAGCTTAGAAACCCCTAATCAGCCCCAGCATTTT.

The chain combines TRBV13 with TRBJ1-2, with D perhaps TRBD1 (6 bases). CDR3 length equals 13 residues. V shed 6 bases and J shed 6 bases, with 14 bases lying between them. Germline V lookup: CDR1 PRHDT, CDR2 FYEKMQ (reference sequence). CDR3 residues: CASSIYPGDGYTF. CDR3 DNA: TGTGCCAGCAGTATATATCCAGGGGATGGCTACACCTTC.

The chain uses TRBV5-1 and TRBJ1-1; a possible D gene is TRBD1 (6 bases). Trimming took off 0 bases at V and 3 bases at J, with 9 bases between the two ends. Germline-derived CDR1 and CDR2 are SGHRS and YFSETQ. The CDR3 totals 14 residues. This chain's CDR3 is CASSLGRGYTEAFF. The CDR3 DNA reads as TGCGCCAGCAGCTTGGGCAGGGGATACACTGAAGCTTTCTTT.

The count of this clone is one. This chain joins TRBV30 and TRBJ1-2, with 8 bases aligning to TRBD1. Germline-derived CDR1 and CDR2 are GTSNPN and SVGIG (reference sequence). Trimming took 8 bases from V and 8 from J; bases not matched to a gene: 10. The CDR3 covers 12 residues. As DNA, the CDR3 is TGTGCCCTCACAGGGGGGCTAGGGGGCTACACCTTC. Translated: CALTGGLGGYTF.

This chain links TRBV7-8 with TRBJ1-5; 9 bases are a match to TRBD1. The CDR3 is 19 amino acids. The V and J ends lost 5 bases and 0 bases, in that order; junction bases with no gene match: 14. Germline values: CDR1 SGHVS, CDR2 FQNEAQ. CDR3 sequence (DNA): TGTGCCAGCAGCACCCCTAACAGGGGGCTAAGAAATAGCAATCAGCCCCAGCATTTT. It specifies CASSTPNRGLRNSNQPQHF.

The rearrangement uses TRBV6-6 and TRBJ2-1, with a tentative D call TRBD1 (6 bases). The germline V gene has CDR1 MNHNY and CDR2 SVGAGI (reference sequence). The ends were cut back, 1 base at V and 2 bases at J, with 9 bases in the middle. The CDR3 runs to 15 residues. The CDR3 DNA reads TGTGCCAGCAGTTACTTGGCAGGGGCCTACAATGAGCAGTTCTTC. It is translated as CASSYLAGAYNEQFF.

This sequence joins TRBV10-1 and TRBJ1-2; 8 positions match TRBD1. The CDR3 runs 16 residues. V lost 6 bases to trimming and J lost 0 bases; unmatched junction nucleotides: 9. CDR1 is WNHNN and CDR2 is SYGVQD in the germline V gene (reference sequence). In DNA, the CDR3 is TGCGCCAGCAGCTCCGGGACAGGTGGATCTAACTATGGCTACACCTTC. Translating it yields CASSSGTGGSNYGYTF.

The CDR3 sequence: CASSRGQVGEQFF. In DNA, the CDR3 is TGTGCCAGCAGCAGGGGACAGGTAGGTGAGCAGTTCTTC. This chain uses TRBV5-6 with TRBJ2-1, with 8 positions matching TRBD1. V shed 4 bases and J 9 bases; nucleotides not matched to a gene: 6. The germline V gene has CDR1 SGHDT and CDR2 YYEEEE. This CDR3 spans 13 amino acids.

This clone was detected once. Written as DNA, the CDR3 is TGCGCCAGCAGTCAATCTCTTGGTATCCTGGGAGCGGGGGGGCCCGGGGAGCTGTTTTTT. Its protein product is CASSQSLGILGAGGPGELFF. The rearrangement uses TRBV23-1 and TRBJ2-2; 10 bases agree with TRBD2. TRBV23-1 is an ORF, with its function uncertain. V shed 0 bases and J 6 bases; nucleotides not matched to a gene: 16. The CDR3 has 20 residues.

To note about this clone: The sample holds other DNA sequences that translate to the same CDR3. The rearrangement joins TRBV27 to TRBJ1-2, with D possibly TRBD1 on 5 matching bases. The CDR3 is made up of 14 amino acids. The germline V gene encodes CDR1 MNHEY and CDR2 SMNVEV (reference sequence). The germline V and J ends were trimmed by 2 bases and 2 bases, with 9 bases remaining between them. The CDR3 DNA follows: TGTGCCAGCAGTTTAAGAGCAGGGAACTATGGCTACACCTTC. Translation gives CASSLRAGNYGYTF.

The chain combines TRBV19 with TRBJ2-2; 7 nucleotides align to TRBD1. CDR3 length: 14 amino acids. V lost 5 bases to trimming and J lost 6 bases; unmatched junction nucleotides: 6. CDR1 is LNHDA and CDR2 is SQIVND in the germline V gene (reference sequence). This chain's CDR3 is CASSPGTAPGELFF. CDR3 DNA: TGTGCCAGTAGTCCCGGGACAGCCCCCGGGGAGCTGTTTTTT.

This rearrangement joins TRBV28 to TRBJ1-2, with D unresolved. Trimming took 2 bases from V and 0 from J, leaving 4 bases between them. Germline CDR1 is MDHEN and CDR2 is SYDVKM. The CDR3 has 13 residues. In DNA form, the CDR3 reads TGTGCCAGCAGTTTAAGCTCTAACTATGGCTACACCTTC. Translated: CASSLSSNYGYTF.

This clone appeared a single time. The chain recombines TRBV28 with TRBJ2-5; the D is unclear. The CDR3 is 15 amino acids. CDR1 is MDHEN and CDR2 is SYDVKM in the germline V gene. Trimming took off 4 bases at V and 5 bases at J, with 17 bases between the two ends. The CDR3 bases are TGTGCCAGCAGTTCTAGACGGGCTTCTCGGGAGACCCAGTACTTC. It is translated as CASSSRRASRETQYF.

The chain uses TRBV5-6 and TRBJ1-1; 10 nucleotides align to TRBD1. CDR3 size: 17 residues. Germline trimming cut 0 bases from V and 3 bases from J; bases unmatched to any gene: 8. Germline-derived CDR1 and CDR2 are SGHDT and YYEEEE. The CDR3 coding sequence is TGTGCCAGCAGCTTGGTGGGGACAGGGGTTATTTACACTGAAGCTTTCTTT. Translated: CASSLVGTGVIYTEAFF.

The chain employs TRBV20-1 and TRBJ2-3, with D uncertain. This CDR3 is built from 10 residues. Germline-derived CDR1 and CDR2 are DFQATT and SNEGSKA (reference sequence). Trimming removed 3 bases at V and 5 bases at J, with 3 bases between. CDR3 nucleotides: TGCAGTGCTAGTCTAGATACGCAGTATTTT. Amino acids: CSASLDTQYF.

The chain recombines TRBV5-4 with TRBJ1-1; a weak D match, TRBD1 (6 bases). The V end lost 1 base, the J end lost 1 base, and 14 bases lay between the germline ends. This CDR3 has 16 residues. Looked up from germline, CDR1 is SGHNT and CDR2 is YYREEE (reference sequence). CDR3 loop: CASSLNLGGENTEAFF. In DNA, the CDR3 is TGTGCCAGCAGCTTGAATTTGGGGGGCGAGAACACTGAAGCTTTCTTT.

CDR3 sequence (DNA): TGTGCCAGCAGGTCGTCCGGGACAGTCTACAATGAGCAGTTCTTC. Translating gives CASRSSGTVYNEQFF. The chain couples TRBV11-2 to TRBJ2-1; 7 bases agree with TRBD1. J lost 3 bases, V lost 6 bases, and 8 bases had no gene match. The CDR3 length is 15 residues. Germline V CDR1 and CDR2: SGHAT, FQNNGV. The variable domain in full, with the rest retrieved from reference TRBV11-2 and TRBJ2-1, is EAGVAQSPRYKIIEKRQSVAFWCNPISGHATLYWYQQILGQGPKLLIQFQNNGVVDDSQLPKDRFSAERLKGVDSTLKIQPAKLEDSAVYLCASRSSGTVYNEQFFGPGTRLTVL.

The gene calls are TRBV4-1 and TRBJ1-3; D is perhaps TRBD1 (5 bases). CDR1 and CDR2 from the germline V gene are MGHRA and YSYEKL. The CDR3 is made up of 15 amino acids. V lost 4 bases and J 0 bases, leaving 10 bases between the germline ends. The CDR3 here is CASSPQGNSGNTIYF. In DNA form, the CDR3 reads TGCGCCAGCAGCCCGCAGGGAAACTCTGGAAACACCATATATTTT.

The chain is built from TRBV11-2 and TRBJ2-5; D perhaps matches TRBD1 (6 bases). The V end was cut by 5 bases, the J end by 1 base, with 20 bases between. This CDR3 has 17 amino acids. The germline V gene has CDR1 SGHAT and CDR2 FQNNGV. The CDR3, as DNA: TGTGCCAGCAGCAACCTCCTAGAAACAGGGCCCCAAGAGACCCAGTACTTC. It translates to CASSNLLETGPQETQYF.

The chain is built from TRBV3-1 (or the pseudogene TRBV3-2) and TRBJ2-7, with D tentatively TRBD1 (6 bases). CDR3 length: 14 amino acids. CDR1 is LGHDT and CDR2 is YNNKEL in the germline V gene (reference sequence). Trimming left V 4 bases short and J 4 bases short, with 14 bases between. CDR3 protein: CASSPETGRYEQYF. Here the CDR3 DNA reads TGTGCCAGCAGCCCCGAGACAGGCAGATACGAGCAGTACTTC.

The chain uses TRBV27 and TRBJ1-2, with TRBD1 as a possible D gene (6 bases). The germline V gene has CDR1 MNHEY and CDR2 SMNVEV (reference sequence). V was clipped by 6 bases and J by 7 bases, with 15 bases between them. The CDR3 sequence is 13 residues long. The CDR3 DNA sequence: TGTGCCAGCAGGACGGCTGCCAGGGGTGGCTACACCTTC. This sequence encodes CASRTAARGGYTF.

The rearrangement joins TRBV6-5 to TRBJ2-7; D perhaps matches TRBD1 (6 bases). CDR1 and CDR2 (germline): MNHEY, SVGAGI. CDR3 length: 13 residues. Trimming took off 7 bases at V and 0 bases at J, with 10 bases between the two ends. The CDR3 protein is CASMGADSYEQYF. As DNA, the CDR3 is TGTGCCAGCATGGGGGCCGACTCCTACGAGCAGTACTTC.